What follows is one TCR beta chain and its context. In the original analysis: Reference gene primers were amplified, and this amplification served to estimate nucleated cell counts. The table came from immunoSEQ multiplex PCR; TCRdb's copy has only in-frame clones and leaves some out. V, J and clone size were drawn from that table, and D and trimming were deduced from the DNA. The sample includes around 120,000 clones, about three quarters of them seen just once. These data belong to a study of blood T cell repertoires in COVID-19. CDR3 length: 11 amino acids. Trimming removed 4 bases from V and 2 bases from J, with 3 bases in between. Germline V gene sequence: CDR1 SGHRS, CDR2 YFSETQ.

What was sequenced was peripheral blood. This chain links TRBV5-1 with TRBJ2-5; no clear D. This sequence originates from a man between 65 and 79 years old with acute or convalescent COVID-19. The CDR3 protein is CASSQQETQYF. As DNA, the CDR3 is TGCGCCAGCAGCCAACAAGAGACCCAGTACTTC.